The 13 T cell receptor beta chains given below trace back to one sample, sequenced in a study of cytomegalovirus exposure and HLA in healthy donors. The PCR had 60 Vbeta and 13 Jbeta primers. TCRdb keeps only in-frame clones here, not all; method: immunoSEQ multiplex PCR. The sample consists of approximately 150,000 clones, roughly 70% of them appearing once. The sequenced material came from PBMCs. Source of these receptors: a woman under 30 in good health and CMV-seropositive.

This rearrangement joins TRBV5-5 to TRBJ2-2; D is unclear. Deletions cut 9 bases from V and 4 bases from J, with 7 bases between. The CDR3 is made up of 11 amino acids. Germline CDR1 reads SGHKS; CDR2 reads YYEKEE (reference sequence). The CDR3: CATLPTGELFF. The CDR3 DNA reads TGTGCCACCCTCCCCACCGGGGAGCTGTTTTTT.

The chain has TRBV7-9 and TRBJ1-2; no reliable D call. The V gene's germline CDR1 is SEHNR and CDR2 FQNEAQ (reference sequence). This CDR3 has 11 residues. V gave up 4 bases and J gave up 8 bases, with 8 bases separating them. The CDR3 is CASSSREGYTF. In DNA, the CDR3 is TGTGCCAGCAGCTCCCGGGAAGGCTACACCTTC.

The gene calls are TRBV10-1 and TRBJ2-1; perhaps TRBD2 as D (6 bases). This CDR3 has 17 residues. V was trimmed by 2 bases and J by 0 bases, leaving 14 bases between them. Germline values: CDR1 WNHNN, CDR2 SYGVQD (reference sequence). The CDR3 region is CASSEIGSHGSYNEQFF. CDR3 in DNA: TGCGCCAGCAGTGAGATCGGGAGCCACGGCTCCTACAATGAGCAGTTCTTC.

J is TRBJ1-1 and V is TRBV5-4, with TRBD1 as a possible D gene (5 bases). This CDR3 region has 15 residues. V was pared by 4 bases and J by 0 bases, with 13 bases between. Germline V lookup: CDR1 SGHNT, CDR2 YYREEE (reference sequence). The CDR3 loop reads CASSTIQGVNTEAFF. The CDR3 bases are TGTGCCAGCAGCACCATTCAGGGTGTGAACACTGAAGCTTTCTTT.

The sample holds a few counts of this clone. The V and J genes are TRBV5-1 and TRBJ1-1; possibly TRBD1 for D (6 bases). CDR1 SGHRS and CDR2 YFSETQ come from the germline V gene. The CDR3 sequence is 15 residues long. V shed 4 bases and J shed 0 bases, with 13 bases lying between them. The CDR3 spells CASSTDRSVNTEAFF. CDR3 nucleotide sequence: TGCGCCAGCAGCACTGACAGGTCAGTGAACACTGAAGCTTTCTTT. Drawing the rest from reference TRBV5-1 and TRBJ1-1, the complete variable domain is KAGVTQTPRYLIKTRGQQVTLSCSPISGHRSVSWYQQTPGQGLQFLFEYFSETQRNKGNFPGRFSGRQFSNSRSEMNVSTLELGDSALYLCASSTDRSVNTEAFFGQGTRLTVV.

Written as DNA, the CDR3 is TGTGCCAGCAGTTTAAGGGCCAGGGGTGGTGACGGCTACACCTTC. It specifies CASSLRARGGDGYTF. J is TRBJ1-2 and V is TRBV27; weak D call: TRBD1 (6 bases). With 2 bases removed from V and 8 bases from J, the gap between germline ends came to 18 bases. The CDR3 length is 15 residues. CDR1 MNHEY and CDR2 SMNVEV come from the germline V gene (reference sequence).

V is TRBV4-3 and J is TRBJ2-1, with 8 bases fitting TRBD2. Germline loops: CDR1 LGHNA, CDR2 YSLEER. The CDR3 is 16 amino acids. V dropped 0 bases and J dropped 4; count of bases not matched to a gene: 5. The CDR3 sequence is CASSQDWRGAYNEQFF. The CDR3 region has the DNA TGCGCCAGCAGCCAAGATTGGCGGGGGGCATACAATGAGCAGTTCTTC.

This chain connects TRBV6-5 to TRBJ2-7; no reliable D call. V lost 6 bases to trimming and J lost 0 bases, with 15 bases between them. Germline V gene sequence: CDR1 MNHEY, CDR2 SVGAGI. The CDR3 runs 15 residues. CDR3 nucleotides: TGTGCCAGCAGGCCTAGTCGCCCTAGCTCCTACGAGCAGTACTTC. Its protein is CASRPSRPSSYEQYF.

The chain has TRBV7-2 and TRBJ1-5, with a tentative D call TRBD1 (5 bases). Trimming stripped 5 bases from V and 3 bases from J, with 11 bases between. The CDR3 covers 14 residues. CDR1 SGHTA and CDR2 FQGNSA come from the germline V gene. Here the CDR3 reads CASSHSGDNQPQHF. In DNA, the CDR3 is TGTGCCAGCAGCCATTCGGGGGACAATCAGCCCCAGCATTTT.

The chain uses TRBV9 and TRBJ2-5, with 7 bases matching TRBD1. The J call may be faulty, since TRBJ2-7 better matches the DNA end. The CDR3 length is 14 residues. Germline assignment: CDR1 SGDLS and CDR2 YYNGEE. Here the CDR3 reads CASSVLDRVDEQYF. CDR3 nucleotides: TGTGCCAGCAGCGTTCTTGACAGGGTCGACGAGCAGTACTTC.

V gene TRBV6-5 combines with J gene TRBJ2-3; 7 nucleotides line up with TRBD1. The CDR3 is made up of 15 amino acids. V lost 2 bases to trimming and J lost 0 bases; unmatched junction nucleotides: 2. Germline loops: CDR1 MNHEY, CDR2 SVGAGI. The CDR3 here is CASSYGTVSTDTQYF. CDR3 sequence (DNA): TGTGCCAGCAGTTACGGGACAGTTAGCACAGATACGCAGTATTTT.

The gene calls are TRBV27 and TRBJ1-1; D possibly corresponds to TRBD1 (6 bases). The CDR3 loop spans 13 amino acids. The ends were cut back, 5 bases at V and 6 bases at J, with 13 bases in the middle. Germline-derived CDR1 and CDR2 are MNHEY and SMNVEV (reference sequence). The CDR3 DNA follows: TGTGCCAGCAGTCCGCACGGGGGGCCTGAAGCTTTCTTT. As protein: CASSPHGGPEAFF.

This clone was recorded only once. The chain's CDR3 is CASSSKGGSREQFF. As DNA, the CDR3 is TGTGCCAGCAGCTCCAAGGGGGGGAGCAGGGAGCAGTTCTTC. The rearrangement links TRBV7-3 to TRBJ2-1; weak D call: TRBD2 (7 bases). The CDR3 length is 14 residues. The V gene lost 4 bases and the J gene lost 10 bases, with 17 bases spanning the gap. Per the germline V gene, CDR1 is SGHTA and CDR2 is FQGTGA.